The 5 T cell receptor beta chains below were found in one sample sequenced in a study of blood T cell repertoires in COVID-19. Measured with immunoSEQ multiplex PCR; TCRdb has only the in-frame clones, and not every one. The sample lists approximately 210,000 clones, roughly 89% occurring once. Sequencing was carried out using peripheral blood. These receptors were obtained from a man aged 25-40 years who had recovered from COVID-19.

Worth noting for this clone: Additional DNA sequences in this sample encode the identical CDR3. This rearrangement joins TRBV7-9 to TRBJ1-5; 7 bases align to TRBD1. V lost 3 bases and J lost 4; bases outside the gene matches: 3. The CDR3 runs to 14 residues. Per germline, CDR1 SEHNR and CDR2 FQNEAQ (reference sequence). In DNA, the CDR3 is TGTGCCAGCAGCTTGGGACAGATAAATCAGCCCCAGCATTTT. As protein: CASSLGQINQPQHF.

The J gene is TRBJ2-7, the V gene TRBV5-8, with D possibly matching TRBD1 (5 bases). The CDR3 runs to 14 residues. V lost 4 bases, J lost 4 bases, and 15 bases lay in between. Per germline, CDR1 SGHTS and CDR2 YDEGEE. In DNA, the CDR3 is TGTGCCAGCAGCCCTACTGGACATAAGTACGAGCAGTACTTC. This gives the protein CASSPTGHKYEQYF.

The chain combines TRBV19 with TRBJ2-3, with a possible D match to TRBD2 (5 bases). With 6 bases removed from V and 4 bases from J, the gap between germline ends came to 14 bases. Germline CDR1 LNHDA, CDR2 SQIVND (reference sequence). This CDR3 spans 14 amino acids. CDR3 coding DNA: TGTGCCAGTAGCCCCGGGGTTAGATCAGATACGCAGTATTTT. It is translated as CASSPGVRSDTQYF.

This clone appeared a single time. At the DNA level, this CDR3 is encoded by other sequences in the same sample as well. J is TRBJ1-5 and V is TRBV28; TRBD1 matches at 11 bases. Germline V gene lookup returns CDR1 MDHEN and CDR2 SYDVKM. This CDR3 comprises 16 residues. The V segment lost 7 bases and the J segment 4 bases; nucleotides outside the gene matches: 9. The DNA of the CDR3 is TGTGCCAGCACCGGACAGGGGGCGTCCCCTAATCAGCCCCAGCATTTT. This translates into CASTGQGASPNQPQHF.

As regards this clone: One junction end disagrees with the germline gene, perhaps due to a read error. The chain employs TRBV6-5 and TRBJ2-7; 10 bases agree with TRBD1. Germline values: CDR1 MNHEY, CDR2 SVGAGI. This CDR3 is built from 12 residues. The CDR3 loop is CASSTGTGAENF. CDR3 in DNA: TGTGCCAGCAGTACCGGGACAGGGGCAGAGAACTTC.